This passage covers 11 T cell receptor beta chains from one sample sequenced in a study of blood T cells in healthy people across ages. Alongside a J-beta primer mix, a sample-barcoded 5' primer served in a second PCR lasting about 7 to 12 cycles. TCRdb re-called the 5' RACE reads through MiXCR, storing one row per CDR3 protein. The repertoire holds roughly 1,500,000 distinct CDR3 sequences, roughly 32% seen once, with 10% to 12% in the top ten. The specimen was blood. The origin of the receptors is a woman aged 30 to 39 in good health.

The V and J genes are TRBV10-3 and TRBJ2-1, with TRBD2 matching 9 bases. This CDR3 has 13 amino acids. CDR1 and CDR2 from the germline V gene are ENHRY and SYGVKD. The junction had 6 bases not matched to a gene; V was cut back by 8 bases and J by 7 bases. The CDR3 nucleotides are TGTGCCATCGCTAGCGGGGCCGGGAATGAGCAGTTCTTC. Translating gives CAIASGAGNEQFF.

The rearrangement uses TRBV6-4 and TRBJ2-7; D possibly matches TRBD1 or TRBD2 (5 bases each). V lost 0 bases and J lost 9, with 9 bases in between. The CDR3 consists of 12 residues. Germline CDR1 MRHNA, CDR2 SNTAGT. The CDR3 here is CASSDSEGWQYF. Here the CDR3 DNA reads TGTGCCAGCAGTGACTCTGAGGGGTGGCAGTACTTC.

This rearrangement joins TRBV3-1 to TRBJ2-3; 8 nucleotides agree with TRBD1. The trim removed 1 base at V and 7 bases at J, leaving 10 bases unmatched. Per the germline V gene, CDR1 is LGHDT and CDR2 is YNNKEL (reference sequence). The CDR3 contains 16 residues. The CDR3 loop reads CASSQGWDRISHTQYF. CDR3 nucleotides: TGTGCCAGCAGCCAAGGTTGGGACAGGATCTCCCATACGCAGTATTTT.

The gene calls are TRBV2 and TRBJ2-3; TRBD2 matches at 15 bases. This CDR3 spans 17 amino acids. V dropped 4 bases and J dropped 6; count of bases not matched to a gene: 8. Germline CDR1 and CDR2: SNHLY and FYNNEI. The CDR3 DNA follows: TGTGCCAGCAGTGGACCCGGGACTAGCGGGAGGTTGGATACGCAGTATTTT. Protein sequence: CASSGPGTSGRLDTQYF.

The gene calls are TRBV9 and TRBJ2-7; 13 positions agree with TRBD2. V was pared by 4 bases and J by 2 bases, with 9 bases of the junction left unmatched. From germline, CDR1 is SGDLS and CDR2 YYNGEE. The CDR3 is 17 amino acids. The CDR3, as DNA: TGTGCCAGCAGCCGGACTAGCGGGGGATCGGGGGCCTACGAGCAGTACTTC. Encoded protein: CASSRTSGGSGAYEQYF.

Points on this clonotype: A much larger clone differs by one base, so this may be a read error. V is TRBV5-6 and J is TRBJ2-4; 8 nucleotides agree with TRBD1. TRBJ2-7 explains the end of the DNA better; the J call may be wrong. The CDR3 runs to 16 residues. Germline V gene sequence: CDR1 SGHDT, CDR2 YYEEEE. For the CDR3, the DNA is TGTGCCAGCAGCTCCAGGGCCGGACAGGGCGTCAACGAGCAGTACTTC. This gives the protein CASSSRAGQGVNEQYF.

This clonotype was found a few times. The V call is TRBV27, the J call TRBJ2-7, with TRBD2 matching over 8 bases. V shed 2 bases, J shed 3 bases, and the junction held 15 bases outside the gene matches. Per the germline V gene, CDR1 is MNHEY and CDR2 is SMNVEV (reference sequence). The CDR3 has 18 residues. The DNA of the CDR3 is TGTGCCAGCAGTTTAGGCCCCTCTAGCGGGCCCTCCGTCTACGAGCAGTACTTC. Protein sequence: CASSLGPSSGPSVYEQYF.

J is TRBJ2-7 and V is TRBV7-9; 10 bases are a match to TRBD1. The CDR3 is made up of 17 amino acids. V trimming: 5 bases; J trimming: 3 bases; junction bases outside the gene matches: 13. Germline assignment: CDR1 SEHNR and CDR2 FQNEAQ (reference sequence). The CDR3 nucleotides are TGTGCCAGCAGCCGTATTGTAGGGACAGGGGCCGTCTACGAGCAGTACTTC. Protein product: CASSRIVGTGAVYEQYF.

This clonotype has a handful of counts. The genes are TRBV20-1 and TRBJ2-3; D call uncertain. Germline V gene sequence: CDR1 DFQATT, CDR2 SNEGSKA (reference sequence). V lost 6 bases and J 0 bases, leaving 16 bases between the germline ends. CDR3 length: 15 amino acids. This chain's CDR3 is CSATRGRRSTDTQYF. In DNA, the CDR3 is TGCAGTGCCACGAGAGGTCGAAGGAGCACAGATACGCAGTATTTT.

This clonotype was counted ten times or more. The chain recombines TRBV27 with TRBJ2-5, with D possibly being TRBD1 or TRBD2 (5 bases each). Germline CDR1 and CDR2: MNHEY and SMNVEV (reference sequence). This CDR3 spans 14 amino acids. Trimming pared 5 bases from V and 0 bases from J, leaving 10 bases between. The CDR3 sequence: CASSLVGHQETQYF. In DNA, the CDR3 is TGTGCCAGCAGTCTCGTGGGACACCAAGAGACCCAGTACTTC.

The chain carries TRBV6-5 and TRBJ2-1; TRBD1 might be the D (6 bases). Trimming pared 2 bases from V and 7 bases from J, leaving 21 bases between. The germline V gene has CDR1 MNHEY and CDR2 SVGAGI. The CDR3 sequence is 17 residues long. The CDR3 coding sequence is TGTGCCAGCAGTTACCGGGCGGGTTACAGGGCGAGGAATGAGCAGTTCTTC. Protein: CASSYRAGYRARNEQFF.